These T cell receptor beta chains were read from a single sample in a study of cytomegalovirus exposure and HLA in healthy donors. Some clones are missing from TCRdb's copy, which holds only in-frame ones; the method was immunoSEQ multiplex PCR. This repertoire includes tens of thousands of clones. Sequences were obtained from PBMCs. The receptor set was obtained from a woman between 40 and 50 years old in good health and CMV-seropositive. Each CDR3 is given with its conserved first and last residue. The order of the fields is V gene, J gene, D gene, CDR3 protein, CDR3 DNA. A D gene is named only where the DNA matches it firmly.

v_gene: TRBV2
j_gene: TRBJ1-1
d_gene: .
CDR3aa: CASSEWAGWTEAFF
CDR3nt: TGTGCCAGCAGTGAATGGGCAGGGTGGACTGAAGCTTTCTTT

v_gene: TRBV27
j_gene: TRBJ2-1
d_gene: TRBD2
CDR3aa: CATGEGGAEQFF
CDR3nt: TGTGCCACCGGGGAGGGAGGTGCTGAGCAGTTCTTC

v_gene: TRBV7-2
j_gene: TRBJ2-7
d_gene: .
CDR3aa: CASSLDPAGNAEQYF
CDR3nt: TGTGCCAGCAGCTTAGATCCCGCAGGGAATGCCGAGCAGTACTTC

v_gene: TRBV7-9
j_gene: TRBJ1-1
d_gene: .
CDR3aa: CASSLAGGNTEAFF
CDR3nt: TGTGCCAGCAGCTTAGCGGGGGGGAACACTGAAGCTTTCTTT

v_gene: TRBV15
j_gene: TRBJ2-7
d_gene: TRBD2
CDR3aa: CATSRGTSGEQYF
CDR3nt: TGTGCCACCAGCAGAGGTACTAGCGGAGAGCAGTACTTC

v_gene: TRBV10-3
j_gene: TRBJ2-7
d_gene: TRBD2
CDR3aa: CATGLAGVEEQYF
CDR3nt: TGTGCCACCGGACTAGCGGGAGTAGAAGAGCAGTACTTC

v_gene: TRBV6-6
j_gene: TRBJ2-7
d_gene: .
CDR3aa: CASSVSAPLYF
CDR3nt: TGTGCCAGCAGTGTCAGTGCTCCTCTGTACTTC

v_gene: TRBV7-3
j_gene: TRBJ1-1
d_gene: TRBD1
CDR3aa: CATGQGVIAEAFF
CDR3nt: TGTGCCACCGGACAGGGGGTGATCGCTGAAGCTTTCTTT

v_gene: TRBV7-9
j_gene: TRBJ2-7
d_gene: TRBD2
CDR3aa: CASSPREGYEQYF
CDR3nt: TGTGCCAGCAGCCCCCGGGAGGGCTACGAGCAGTACTTC

v_gene: TRBV5-4
j_gene: TRBJ2-1
d_gene: .
CDR3aa: CASSSKTSSDEQFF
CDR3nt: TGTGCCAGCAGCTCAAAAACATCTAGCGATGAGCAGTTCTTC

v_gene: TRBV5-6
j_gene: TRBJ2-7
d_gene: .
CDR3aa: CASSLFVLGAYEQYF
CDR3nt: TGTGCCAGCAGCTTGTTTGTCCTCGGGGCCTACGAGCAGTACTTC

v_gene: TRBV27
j_gene: TRBJ1-3
d_gene: .
CDR3aa: CASSFRGDEAGNTIYF
CDR3nt: TGTGCCAGCAGTTTCCGCGGGGACGAGGCTGGAAACACCATATATTTT

v_gene: TRBV28
j_gene: TRBJ1-2
d_gene: .
CDR3aa: CASSLPQPLSGGYTF
CDR3nt: TGTGCCAGCAGTTTACCACAGCCCCTTTCGGGGGGCTACACCTTC

v_gene: TRBV23-1
j_gene: TRBJ2-7
d_gene: .
CDR3aa: CASSPYYRQNPYEQYF
CDR3nt: TGCGCCAGCAGTCCTTATTACCGACAGAACCCCTACGAGCAGTACTTC

v_gene: TRBV19
j_gene: TRBJ2-2
d_gene: .
CDR3aa: CASSRGEAGELFF
CDR3nt: TGTGCCAGTAGTAGGGGGGAGGCCGGGGAGCTGTTTTTT

v_gene: TRBV9
j_gene: TRBJ2-1
d_gene: TRBD2
CDR3aa: CASSPRLAGGYNEQFF
CDR3nt: TGTGCCAGCAGCCCCAGACTAGCGGGCGGGTACAATGAGCAGTTCTTC

v_gene: TRBV9
j_gene: TRBJ2-5
d_gene: TRBD1
CDR3aa: CASSSRTGWWETQYF
CDR3nt: TGTGCCAGCAGCTCTCGGACAGGGTGGTGGGAGACCCAGTACTTC

v_gene: TRBV20-1
j_gene: TRBJ1-1
d_gene: .
CDR3aa: CSARYGAEAFF
CDR3nt: TGCAGTGCTAGATACGGGGCTGAAGCTTTCTTT

v_gene: TRBV19
j_gene: TRBJ2-7
d_gene: .
CDR3aa: CASKGAGWSENEQYF
CDR3nt: TGTGCCAGTAAGGGGGCGGGGTGGTCTGAGAACGAGCAGTACTTC

v_gene: TRBV5-4
j_gene: TRBJ2-2
d_gene: .
CDR3aa: CASSPPDRRAIGELFF
CDR3nt: TGTGCCAGCAGCCCCCCTGACAGGCGGGCGATCGGGGAGCTGTTTTTT

v_gene: TRBV5-1
j_gene: TRBJ1-1
d_gene: .
CDR3aa: CASSLVSSDTEAFF
CDR3nt: TGCGCCAGCAGCTTGGTATCCAGCGACACTGAAGCTTTCTTT

v_gene: TRBV19
j_gene: TRBJ2-1
d_gene: .
CDR3aa: CASSQDLSEQFF
CDR3nt: TGTGCCAGTAGTCAGGACTTAAGTGAGCAGTTCTTC

v_gene: TRBV28
j_gene: TRBJ2-3
d_gene: .
CDR3aa: CASSGGSSETTDTQYF
CDR3nt: TGTGCCAGCAGTGGTGGGTCTAGCGAGACCACAGATACGCAGTATTTT

v_gene: TRBV9
j_gene: TRBJ2-2
d_gene: TRBD2
CDR3aa: CASSGSGRWGPPGELFF
CDR3nt: TGTGCCAGCAGTGGAAGCGGGAGGTGGGGCCCCCCCGGGGAGCTGTTTTTT

v_gene: TRBV9
j_gene: TRBJ2-3
d_gene: .
CDR3aa: CASSPWGQTTDTQYF
CDR3nt: TGTGCCAGCAGCCCATGGGGACAAACCACAGATACGCAGTATTTT

v_gene: TRBV9
j_gene: TRBJ2-7
d_gene: .
CDR3aa: CASSLRGSIDEQYF
CDR3nt: TGTGCCAGCAGCCTCCGGGGGTCCATTGACGAGCAGTACTTC

v_gene: TRBV9
j_gene: TRBJ2-7
d_gene: .
CDR3aa: CASSTGYEQYF
CDR3nt: TGTGCCAGCAGCACCGGCTACGAGCAGTACTTC

v_gene: TRBV20-1
j_gene: TRBJ1-3
d_gene: .
CDR3aa: CSVKDRNTIYF
CDR3nt: TGCAGTGTCAAGGACAGAAACACCATATATTTT

v_gene: TRBV19
j_gene: TRBJ2-7
d_gene: TRBD1
CDR3aa: CASSMGPYRGQYEQYF
CDR3nt: TGTGCCAGTAGTATGGGCCCGTACAGGGGACAGTACGAGCAGTACTTC

v_gene: TRBV5-1
j_gene: TRBJ2-2
d_gene: TRBD1
CDR3aa: CASSLGQGVGTGELFF
CDR3nt: TGCGCCAGCAGCTTGGGACAGGGAGTCGGCACCGGGGAGCTGTTTTTT

v_gene: TRBV5-1
j_gene: TRBJ2-3
d_gene: TRBD1
CDR3aa: CASSPTGVDTQYF
CDR3nt: TGCGCCAGCAGCCCGACAGGGGTAGATACGCAGTATTTT

v_gene: TRBV4-1
j_gene: TRBJ2-2
d_gene: TRBD2
CDR3aa: CASSQYWGGNTGELFF
CDR3nt: TGCGCCAGCAGCCAATATTGGGGGGGGAACACCGGGGAGCTGTTTTTT

v_gene: TRBV10-3
j_gene: TRBJ1-3
d_gene: TRBD1
CDR3aa: CAIRQGIPGNTIYF
CDR3nt: TGTGCCATCAGACAGGGGATCCCTGGAAACACCATATATTTT

v_gene: TRBV18
j_gene: TRBJ2-2
d_gene: TRBD2
CDR3aa: CASSPFGLAGGAGELFF
CDR3nt: TGTGCCAGCTCACCTTTCGGACTAGCGGGAGGAGCTGGGGAGCTGTTTTTT

v_gene: TRBV5-4
j_gene: TRBJ1-2
d_gene: .
CDR3aa: CASSFEQGYGYTF
CDR3nt: TGTGCCAGCAGCTTTGAACAGGGCTATGGCTACACCTTC

v_gene: TRBV6-6
j_gene: TRBJ1-4
d_gene: .
CDR3aa: CASSSPEGSTNEKLFF
CDR3nt: TGTGCCAGCAGTAGCCCCGAGGGAAGCACTAATGAAAAACTGTTTTTT